This T cell receptor (beta chain) was retrieved from a study of PD-1 blockade in classical Hodgkin lymphoma. Every patient was affected by relapse after autologous stem cell transplantation, while exposure to brentuximab vedotin was not uniform. The protocol was immunoSEQ multiplex PCR, while the TCRdb copy is restricted to in-frame clones and leaves out a portion. The data contain under 100,000 clones, around 90% of them singletons. The CDR3 is made up of 16 amino acids. V was pared by 1 base and J by 4 bases, with 5 bases of the junction left unmatched. Germline V gene data show CDR1 as SGHDN and CDR2 as FVKESK.

V gene TRBV14 combines with J gene TRBJ2-2; TRBD2 matches at 8 bases. The sequence was obtained from a human donor with classical Hodgkin lymphoma. This material consisted of peripheral blood mononuclear cells (PBMCs), taken before the second cycle of nivolumab. CDR3: CASSQGPGRGTGELFF. CDR3 nucleotide sequence: TGTGCCAGCAGCCAAGGACCCGGGAGGGGCACCGGGGAGCTGTTTTTT.